Listed below are T cell receptor beta chains from one sample, sequenced in a study of cytomegalovirus exposure and HLA in healthy donors. Clones were read by immunoSEQ multiplex PCR, and TCRdb kept only the in-frame ones, dropping some. The top ten clones hold about 1.4% of a sample with about 55,000 clones, about 84% of them seen once. The sample was PBMCs. Receptors originate from a man younger than 40 in good health and CMV-seronegative. Each CDR3 is given with its conserved first and last residue. Each record gives: D gene, V gene, J gene, clone size, CDR3 DNA, CDR3 protein. A D gene is named only where the DNA matches it firmly. Some rows mark clone size as missing; the rest say once, few, many or name a class of expanded clone.

D: TRBD1; V: TRBV7-2; J: TRBJ1-2; size: few; DNA: TGTGCCAGCAGCTTAACGACAGGGCCTGGCTACACCTTC; CDR3: CASSLTTGPGYTF
D: TRBD1; V: TRBV6-5; J: TRBJ2-1; size: -; DNA: TGTGCCAGCAGTCCGACAGGGGTATCCTACAATGAGCAGTTCTTC; CDR3: CASSPTGVSYNEQFF
D: TRBD2; V: TRBV2; J: TRBJ2-3; size: -; DNA: TGTGCCAGCAGTGATCAGCGGGGGGGCAGGGATACGCAGTATTTT; CDR3: CASSDQRGGRDTQYF
D: -; V: TRBV28; J: TRBJ1-3; size: -; DNA: TGTGCCAGCACCGACCACAGCTCTGGAAACACCATATATTTT; CDR3: CASTDHSSGNTIYF
D: TRBD1; V: TRBV10-3; J: TRBJ1-1; size: -; DNA: TGTGCCATCAGTCCCGGACAGGGTTTTGGGAACACTGAAGCTTTCTTT; CDR3: CAISPGQGFGNTEAFF
D: TRBD1; V: TRBV5-6; J: TRBJ2-1; size: -; DNA: TGTGCCAGCAGCTTGTATGGGACAGGGGGAAATGAGCAGTTCTTC; CDR3: CASSLYGTGGNEQFF
D: -; V: TRBV4-2; J: TRBJ1-2; size: once; DNA: TGTGCCAGCAGCCATCCTAGCGGAGGCGGTTATGGCTACACCTTC; CDR3: CASSHPSGGGYGYTF
D: TRBD2; V: TRBV7-2; J: TRBJ2-3; size: -; DNA: TGTGCCAGCAGCCCCTTAGCGGGGGTAGATACGCAGTATTTT; CDR3: CASSPLAGVDTQYF
D: TRBD1; V: TRBV19; J: TRBJ2-3; size: -; DNA: TGTGCCAGTAGTGCCACAGGGGGCACAGATACGCAGTATTTT; CDR3: CASSATGGTDTQYF
D: TRBD1; V: TRBV4-2; J: TRBJ1-5; size: -; DNA: TGTGCCAGCAGCCAAGATGTGGGGACAGGGCGGCGCAATCAGCCCCAGCATTTT; CDR3: CASSQDVGTGRRNQPQHF
D: -; V: TRBV6-5; J: TRBJ2-7; size: -; DNA: TGTGCCAGCAGTTACTGGGGGGATTCCTCCTACGAGCAGTACTTC; CDR3: CASSYWGDSSYEQYF
D: TRBD2; V: TRBV6-4; J: TRBJ2-1; size: -; DNA: TGTGCCAGCAGTGACTCGACTAGCGCTTACAATGAGCAGTTCTTC; CDR3: CASSDSTSAYNEQFF
D: -; V: TRBV19; J: TRBJ2-3; size: -; DNA: TGTGCCAGTAGTATAGGTCGGCAGGGCACAGATACGCAGTATTTT; CDR3: CASSIGRQGTDTQYF
D: -; V: TRBV5-1; J: TRBJ2-7; size: -; DNA: TGCGCCAGCAGCTTGAATGCCGGACTTTCGAGCGAGCAGTACTTC; CDR3: CASSLNAGLSSEQYF
D: -; V: TRBV7-9; J: TRBJ2-7; size: -; DNA: TGTGCCAGCAGCACTACAGGCCCCAAATCCTACGAGCAGTACTTC; CDR3: CASSTTGPKSYEQYF
D: -; V: TRBV4-3; J: TRBJ1-1; size: -; DNA: TGCGCCAGCAGCCAAGTGACAGGGAACACTGAAGCTTTCTTT; CDR3: CASSQVTGNTEAFF
D: -; V: TRBV9; J: TRBJ1-3; size: -; DNA: TGTGCCAGCAGCGTAGGGGGGGGCAGCTCTGGAAACACCATATATTTT; CDR3: CASSVGGGSSGNTIYF
D: TRBD1; V: TRBV2; J: TRBJ1-1; size: once; DNA: TGTGCCAGCAAGACTCCGACAGGGGGGGTGGTTGAAGCTTTCTTT; CDR3: CASKTPTGGVVEAFF
D: TRBD1; V: TRBV7-2; J: TRBJ2-7; size: -; DNA: TGTGCCAGCAGCCCCCGGACAGGGGGCGACTACGAGCAGTACTTC; CDR3: CASSPRTGGDYEQYF
D: TRBD1; V: TRBV2; J: TRBJ1-2; size: -; DNA: TGTGCCAGCAGTGGGGACAGGGGAATCTATGGCTACACCTTC; CDR3: CASSGDRGIYGYTF
D: -; V: TRBV6-5; J: TRBJ1-2; size: -; DNA: TGTGCCAGCAGTTACGTCTGGGGCGCGTCGGACTATGGCTACACCTTC; CDR3: CASSYVWGASDYGYTF
D: -; V: TRBV4-2; J: TRBJ1-2; size: -; DNA: TGTGCCAGCAGCCAGGACGACAGTCTGGGGGGCTACACCTTC; CDR3: CASSQDDSLGGYTF
D: -; V: TRBV7-6; J: TRBJ1-2; size: -; DNA: TGTGCCAGCAGCCCCGGACACCCTAACTATGGCTACACCTTC; CDR3: CASSPGHPNYGYTF
D: -; V: TRBV5-1; J: TRBJ2-7; size: few; DNA: TGCGCCAGCAGCTTGGTTAGCTCCTACGAGCAGTACTTC; CDR3: CASSLVSSYEQYF
D: TRBD1; V: TRBV7-9; J: TRBJ1-4; size: -; DNA: TGTGCCAGCAGCTTAGGAGGAGAGACAGGGGTAGAAAAACTGTTTTTT; CDR3: CASSLGGETGVEKLFF
D: -; V: TRBV10-3; J: TRBJ1-2; size: -; DNA: TGTGCCACGCTAAGCGGTCTTAACTATGGCTACACCTTC; CDR3: CATLSGLNYGYTF
D: -; V: TRBV19; J: TRBJ2-1; size: -; DNA: TGTGCCAGTAGTATACAGAATTACGAGCAGTTCTTC; CDR3: CASSIQNYEQFF
D: -; V: TRBV4-3; J: TRBJ2-7; size: -; DNA: TGCGCCAGCAGCCAAGATAGGACAGCCTACGAGCAGTACTTC; CDR3: CASSQDRTAYEQYF
D: -; V: TRBV27; J: TRBJ2-7; size: -; DNA: TGTGCCAGCAGTTTAGAGGGGAGGAACGAGCAGTACTTC; CDR3: CASSLEGRNEQYF
D: TRBD1; V: TRBV11-2; J: TRBJ1-2; size: -; DNA: TGTGCCAGCAGCTTCAGGCAGGGGGCCCACCCCTACACCTTC; CDR3: CASSFRQGAHPYTF
D: TRBD2; V: TRBV7-2; J: TRBJ2-1; size: -; DNA: TGTGCCAGCAGCTTTTCGACTAGCGGGAGGTACAATGAGCAGTTCTTC; CDR3: CASSFSTSGRYNEQFF
D: -; V: TRBV5-1; J: TRBJ1-4; size: -; DNA: TGCGCCAGCAGCTTTGGAACGCGGGCGGAAAAACTGTTTTTT; CDR3: CASSFGTRAEKLFF
D: -; V: TRBV28; J: TRBJ1-2; size: -; DNA: TGTGCCAGCAGACCCGGACAGAGAAACTATGGCTACACCTTC; CDR3: CASRPGQRNYGYTF
D: TRBD2; V: TRBV9; J: TRBJ2-3; size: -; DNA: TGTGCCAGCAGCGTAGGGATTCCTAGCGGTGGAACGCAGTATTTT; CDR3: CASSVGIPSGGTQYF
D: TRBD1; V: TRBV6-5; J: TRBJ2-7; size: -; DNA: TGTGCCAGCAGGGACAGGGCGGAGGGGTCCTACGAGCAGTACTTC; CDR3: CASRDRAEGSYEQYF
D: -; V: TRBV19; J: TRBJ1-5; size: -; DNA: TGTGCCAGTAGTATAGGGAGAAATCAGCCCCAGCATTTT; CDR3: CASSIGRNQPQHF
D: TRBD2; V: TRBV18; J: TRBJ2-1; size: -; DNA: TGTGCCAGCTCACCACCGGGACTAGCGGGAGTGAGCGGTGAGCAGTTCTTC; CDR3: CASSPPGLAGVSGEQFF
D: -; V: TRBV7-2; J: TRBJ2-3; size: -; DNA: TGTGCCAGCAGCTCTTACACAGATACGCAGTATTTT; CDR3: CASSSYTDTQYF
D: -; V: TRBV6-5; J: TRBJ2-1; size: -; DNA: TGTGCCACCGCCCCAGGCAGGCCGATTTACAATGAGCAGTTCTTC; CDR3: CATAPGRPIYNEQFF
D: -; V: TRBV6-6; J: TRBJ2-3; size: once; DNA: TGTGCCAGCAGTTACGGCAGGTACACAGATACGCAGTATTTT; CDR3: CASSYGRYTDTQYF
D: -; V: TRBV29-1; J: TRBJ1-2; size: -; DNA: TGCAGCGTTGAAGGGCGGGCAAGATTTAACTATGGCTACACCTTC; CDR3: CSVEGRARFNYGYTF
D: -; V: TRBV28; J: TRBJ2-7; size: -; DNA: TGTGCCAGCAGTTTAGCCCCCCTATCAGGATACGAGCAGTACTTC; CDR3: CASSLAPLSGYEQYF
D: -; V: TRBV14; J: TRBJ2-1; size: few; DNA: TGTGCCAGCAGCCAAGAGAGGCTAAGTGATGAGCAGTTCTTC; CDR3: CASSQERLSDEQFF
D: TRBD2; V: TRBV6-5; J: TRBJ2-7; size: -; DNA: TGTGCCAGCAGAATATATGGGACTAGCGGTTACGAGCAGTACTTC; CDR3: CASRIYGTSGYEQYF
D: -; V: TRBV5-6; J: TRBJ2-3; size: -; DNA: TGTGCCAGCAGCTCGGGCAGGGTGAGCCTCCGACATATCACAGATACGCAGTATTTT; CDR3: CASSSGRVSLRHITDTQYF
D: -; V: TRBV18; J: TRBJ2-1; size: -; DNA: TGTGCCAGCTCACCGACTGGGTATGAGCAGTTCTTC; CDR3: CASSPTGYEQFF
D: TRBD2; V: TRBV5-1; J: TRBJ2-1; size: -; DNA: TGCGCCAGCACTGTTTCCGGGACTAGCGGGCCAGGGGAGCAGTTCTTC; CDR3: CASTVSGTSGPGEQFF
D: -; V: TRBV7-2; J: TRBJ2-1; size: -; DNA: TGTGCCAGCATCTTAGCGAGGGAGCAGTTCTTC; CDR3: CASILAREQFF
D: TRBD2; V: TRBV7-9; J: TRBJ2-3; size: few; DNA: TGTGCCAGCAGCTGGGACTATATGGCAGATACGCAGTATTTT; CDR3: CASSWDYMADTQYF
D: TRBD2; V: TRBV30; J: TRBJ2-5; size: -; DNA: TGTGCCTGGAGTGTCGGGACTAGCGGGGGCCAAGAGACCCAGTACTTC; CDR3: CAWSVGTSGGQETQYF
D: TRBD2; V: TRBV25-1; J: TRBJ2-5; size: -; DNA: TGTGCCAGCAGCCCACTGTGGACTAGCGGGGGGGTTTCAGAGACCCAGTACTTC; CDR3: CASSPLWTSGGVSETQYF
D: TRBD1; V: TRBV18; J: TRBJ2-2; size: -; DNA: TGTGCCAGCTCACCTCGACAGGGACCGAACACCGGGGAGCTGTTTTTT; CDR3: CASSPRQGPNTGELFF
D: TRBD1; V: TRBV19; J: TRBJ1-2; size: -; DNA: TGTGCCAGTAGTATTCAGGGGGAAACTAACTATGGCTACACCTTC; CDR3: CASSIQGETNYGYTF
D: -; V: TRBV5-6; J: TRBJ2-7; size: -; DNA: TGTGCCAGCAGCATTTCGGGACATCCTTCCTACGAGCAGTACTTC; CDR3: CASSISGHPSYEQYF
D: TRBD2; V: TRBV2; J: TRBJ2-3; size: -; DNA: TGTGCCAGCAGTGATGTAGCGGGAGTACGCACAGATACGCAGTATTTT; CDR3: CASSDVAGVRTDTQYF
D: -; V: TRBV6-5; J: TRBJ1-6; size: -; DNA: TGTGCCAGCAGTTACGGAACAGGGTCGAGTTCACCCCTCCACTTT; CDR3: CASSYGTGSSSPLHF
D: -; V: TRBV6-5; J: TRBJ1-2; size: -; DNA: TGTGCCAGCAGTTACTCTACAGGCAACTATGGCTACACCTTC; CDR3: CASSYSTGNYGYTF
D: -; V: TRBV29-1; J: TRBJ1-1; size: -; DNA: TGCAGCGTAGCCCAGGGGTACACTGAAGCTTTCTTT; CDR3: CSVAQGYTEAFF
D: -; V: TRBV5-4; J: TRBJ2-1; size: -; DNA: TGTGCCAGCAGCTTGGGAGGGGGGGGCTACAATGAGCAGTTCTTC; CDR3: CASSLGGGGYNEQFF